This TCR beta chain was found in a study of blood T cell repertoires in COVID-19. Looking at the study overall: Acute and convalescent COVID-19 specimens originated in the United States, Italy and Spain. PBMCs, B-cell-depleted T cells, or T cells provided the cDNA or gDNA that made up the material.

In the authors' methods: Amplified reference gene primers provided the basis for estimating nucleated cell counts. Generated by immunoSEQ multiplex PCR, the TCRdb table keeps only in-frame clones and is missing some. For V, J and clone size, that table is used; D and trimming come from the DNA. Among around 260,000 clones listed, about four fifths were seen once. This clone was counted only a few times. CDR1 is LGHDT and CDR2 is YNNKEL in the germline V gene (reference sequence). Trimming took off 1 base at V and 7 bases at J, with 13 bases between the two ends. This CDR3 is built from 14 residues. This TCR was sampled from a woman in her forties or fifties who had recovered from COVID-19. The chain has TRBV3-1 (or the pseudogene TRBV3-2) and TRBJ1-2; D unresolved. Sequenced material: peripheral blood. The CDR3 region is CASSQAGAEGGYTF. Here the CDR3 DNA reads TGTGCCAGCAGCCAAGCGGGAGCCGAGGGTGGCTACACCTTC.